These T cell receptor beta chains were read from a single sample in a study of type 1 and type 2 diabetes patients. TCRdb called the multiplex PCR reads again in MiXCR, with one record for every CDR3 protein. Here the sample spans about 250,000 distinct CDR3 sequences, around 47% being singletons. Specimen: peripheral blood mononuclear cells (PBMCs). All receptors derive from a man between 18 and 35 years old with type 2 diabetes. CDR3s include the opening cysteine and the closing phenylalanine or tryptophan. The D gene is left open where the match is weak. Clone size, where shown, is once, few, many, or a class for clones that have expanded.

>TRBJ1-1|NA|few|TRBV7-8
TGTGCCAGCAGCTCTCACCCCAGGGGCACTGAAGCTTTCTTT
CASSSHPRGTEAFF
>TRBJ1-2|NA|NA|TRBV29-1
TGCAGCGTTGTTGGGACGGAGTATGGCTACACCTTC
CSVVGTEYGYTF
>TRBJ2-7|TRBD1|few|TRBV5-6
TGTGCCAGCAGCTTGGGGGACAGATACGAGCAGTACTTC
CASSLGDRYEQYF
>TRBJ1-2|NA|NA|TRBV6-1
TGTGCCAGCAGTTATGGCCAGGCGCAAGAAACTAACTATGGCTACACCTTC
CASSYGQAQETNYGYTF
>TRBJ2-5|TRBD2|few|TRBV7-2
TGTGCCAGCAGCCCCGCGGGGGGACTCGGGGAGACCCAGTACTTC
CASSPAGGLGETQYF
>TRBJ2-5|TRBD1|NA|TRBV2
TGTGCCAGCTACCCCTTCGGGACAGGCTTTGTATTGGAAGAGACCCAGTACTTC
CASYPFGTGFVLEETQYF
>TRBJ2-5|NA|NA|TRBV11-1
TGTGCCAGCAGCTTAAGGGTCCAAGAGACCCAGTACTTC
CASSLRVQETQYF
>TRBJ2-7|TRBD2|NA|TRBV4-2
TGTGCCAGCAGCCAAGGTTTCGCGGGAGGGTACGAGCAGTACTTC
CASSQGFAGGYEQYF
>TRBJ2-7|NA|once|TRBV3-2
TGTGCCAGCAGCCAAGATCAGGGGGTTGGATACGAGCAGTACTTC
CASSQDQGVGYEQYF
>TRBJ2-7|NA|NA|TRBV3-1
TGTGCCAGCAGCCAAGATCCGGTCGAGCAGTACTTC
CASSQDPVEQYF
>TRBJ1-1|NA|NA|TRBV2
TGTGCCAGCGGACAGTTCTTGAACACTGAAGCTTTCTTT
CASGQFLNTEAFF
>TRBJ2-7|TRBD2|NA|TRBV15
TGTGCCACCAGCCCATTGCGGGGGGCTGGGCGGCCCGAGCAGTACTTC
CATSPLRGAGRPEQYF
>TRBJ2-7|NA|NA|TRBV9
TGTGCCAGCAGCTCTGACAGGACCCAGGGGTCCTACGAGCAGTACTTC
CASSSDRTQGSYEQYF
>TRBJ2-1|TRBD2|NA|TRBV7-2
TGTGCCAGCAGCTTTGCGGGGGGTGAGCAGTTCTTC
CASSFAGGEQFF
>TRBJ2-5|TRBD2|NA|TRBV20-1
TGCAGTGCTAGCCCTGCTAGCGGAGTTACACAAGAGACCCAGTACTTC
CSASPASGVTQETQYF
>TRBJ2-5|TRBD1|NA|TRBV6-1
TGTGCCAGCATGAGGACAGGGGGGGAGACCCAGTACTTC
CASMRTGGETQYF
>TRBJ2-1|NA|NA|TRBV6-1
TGCGCCAGCAGTAATGCGCGGGTGGGCAATGAGCAGTTCTTC
CASSNARVGNEQFF
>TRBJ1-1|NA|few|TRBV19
TGTGCCAGTAGGCGACAGTCTATGAACACTGAAGCTTTCTTT
CASRRQSMNTEAFF
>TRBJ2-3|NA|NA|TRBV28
TGTGCCAGCAGTCGGCCCGACCGAGATACGCAGTATTTT
CASSRPDRDTQYF
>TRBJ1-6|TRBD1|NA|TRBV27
TGTGCCAGCAGTAGGGGGCAGGATAATTCACCCCTCCACTTT
CASSRGQDNSPLHF
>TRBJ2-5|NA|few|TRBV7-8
TGTGCCAGCAGCGATCGGTCTCAAAGGGAGACCCAGTACTTC
CASSDRSQRETQYF
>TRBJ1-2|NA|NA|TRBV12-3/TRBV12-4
TGTGCCAGCAAGGCGGGGGGATGGAGGTATGGCTACACCTTC
CASKAGGWRYGYTF
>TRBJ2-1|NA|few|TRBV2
TGTGCCAGCAGTGGGGCTAATAATCGCGGGGACAATGAGCAGTTCTTC
CASSGANNRGDNEQFF
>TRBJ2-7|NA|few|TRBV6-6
TGTGCCACCAGTGATGGGGGGCTTAACTACGAGCAGTACTTC
CATSDGGLNYEQYF
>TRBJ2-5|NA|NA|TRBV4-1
TGCGCCAGCAGCCAGGGTTCCTGGGAGACCCAGTACTTC
CASSQGSWETQYF
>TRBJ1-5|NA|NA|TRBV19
TGTGCCACCTGCGACATGACAGGACCCTATAGCAATCAGCCCCAGCATTTT
CATCDMTGPYSNQPQHF
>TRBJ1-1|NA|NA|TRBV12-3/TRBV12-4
TGTGCCAGCAGTCTCGCAGGGAGTGGGGTGAAAACTGAAGCTTTCTTT
CASSLAGSGVKTEAFF